A single sample gave rise to the 25 T cell receptor beta chains below, sequenced in a study of identical twins (dated by TCRdb to the mid-2010s). Libraries were prepared through 5' RACE. Sequencing was carried out with an Illumina HiSeq 2000. The raw public reads went through TCRdb reprocessing: fastp at Q25, MiXCR clone calling, in-frame beta chains kept. Identical CDR3 protein sequences are pooled into one entry, listed with their most common genes and DNA. The sample profile shows more than 1.5 million distinct CDR3 sequences; less than 40% of them were found once. Around 0.25% of the sample belongs to the ten largest clones. The source material was cord blood. The receptor set was obtained from a newborn girl in good health.

The chain recombines TRBV5-1 with TRBJ1-1; TRBD1 agrees at 8 bases. Germline V gives CDR1 SGHRS, CDR2 YFSETQ. The CDR3 loop spans 16 amino acids. The junction had 7 bases not matched to a gene; V was cut back by 3 bases and J by 0 bases. CDR3 in DNA: TGCGCCAGCAGCTCGACTATGACAGGGGTGAACACTGAAGCTTTCTTT. Translated: CASSSTMTGVNTEAFF.

This clonotype has more than one count but fewer than ten. V is TRBV20-1 and J is TRBJ2-1; perhaps D is TRBD1 or TRBD2 (6 bases each). Germline CDR1 DFQATT, CDR2 SNEGSKA (reference sequence). The length of the CDR3 is 12 residues. In nucleotides, the CDR3 is TGCACTGGGACTGGGGGCCGCCATGAGCAGTTCTTC. The encoded protein is CTGTGGRHEQFF.

The J gene is TRBJ1-5, the V gene TRBV9; 7 bases agree with TRBD1. The CDR3 contains 15 residues. Germline V lookup: CDR1 SGDLS, CDR2 YYNGEE. The junction had 4 bases not matched to a gene; V was cut back by 0 bases and J by 4 bases. The CDR3 DNA sequence: TGTGCCAGCAGCGTAGATTGGACAGGTAATCAGCCCCAGCATTTT. Protein: CASSVDWTGNQPQHF.

The sample holds a few counts of this clonotype. V is TRBV2 and J is TRBJ2-7, with D unclear. The CDR3 has 18 amino acids. The V and J ends lost 5 bases and 0 bases respectively, with 23 bases between them. The germline CDR1 and CDR2 sequences are SNHLY and FYNNEI. CDR3 sequence: CASSPRESWQTFSYEQYF. The CDR3 bases are TGTGCCAGCAGTCCCCGCGAGTCGTGGCAGACCTTCTCCTACGAGCAGTACTTC.

This clonotype turned up a few times. The chain is built from TRBV27 and TRBJ2-3, with 7 nucleotides matching TRBD1. This CDR3 contains 12 residues. V lost 2 bases, J lost 10 bases, and 3 bases stayed unmatched. Germline CDR1 MNHEY, CDR2 SMNVEV (reference sequence). This chain's CDR3 is CASSLEGAAQYF. CDR3 in DNA: TGTGCCAGCAGTTTAGAGGGGGCGGCGCAGTATTTT.

This chain uses TRBV3-1 with TRBJ2-1, with D tentatively TRBD1 (5 bases). Between the trimmed V and J ends, which lost 2 bases and 4 bases, there was a span of 12 bases. Germline CDR1 and CDR2: LGHDT and YNNKEL (reference sequence). The CDR3 is 15 residues long. The CDR3 protein is CASSQLRGSYNEQFF. The DNA of the CDR3 is TGTGCCAGCAGCCAACTAAGGGGTTCTTACAATGAGCAGTTCTTC.

V and J are TRBV29-1 and TRBJ2-5; maybe TRBD1 (7 bases). Germline lookup yields CDR1 SQVTM and CDR2 ANQGSEA. The CDR3 runs to 13 residues. The V end was cut by 5 bases, the J end by 11 bases, with 21 bases between. In DNA form, the CDR3 reads TGCAGCGTTTCGACAGGGCGGTCGGGGGAGCAGTACTTC. It is translated as CSVSTGRSGEQYF.

This chain uses TRBV20-1 with TRBJ1-1, with a weak D call TRBD1 (6 bases). The CDR3 is made up of 13 amino acids. Germline lookup yields CDR1 DFQATT and CDR2 SNEGSKA (reference sequence). V gave up 6 bases and J gave up 3 bases, with 14 bases separating them. The CDR3 is CSAATGPYTEAFF. CDR3 in DNA: TGCAGTGCCGCAACAGGGCCGTACACTGAAGCTTTCTTT.

The chain is built from TRBV18 and TRBJ2-7, with 10 nucleotides matching TRBD1. Germline CDR1 KGHSH, CDR2 LQKENI. There are 17 residues in the CDR3. With 0 bases clipped from V and 3 bases from J, the junction kept 8 bases outside the gene matches. This chain's CDR3 is CASSPPLRRTGGYEQYF. The DNA for the CDR3 is TGTGCCAGCTCACCACCTTTACGACGGACAGGGGGCTACGAGCAGTACTTC.

The chain combines TRBV5-1 with TRBJ2-5; 12 bases align to TRBD1. The CDR3 extends over 19 amino acids. Trimming took 0 bases from V and 2 from J; bases not matched to a gene: 11. Germline values: CDR1 SGHRS, CDR2 YFSETQ. This chain's CDR3 is CASSLGPPGTGGGQETQYF. CDR3 in DNA: TGCGCCAGCAGCTTGGGACCCCCCGGGACAGGGGGCGGACAAGAGACCCAGTACTTC. The complete variable domain, with remaining parts taken from reference TRBV5-1 and TRBJ2-5, reads KAGVTQTPRYLIKTRGQQVTLSCSPISGHRSVSWYQQTPGQGLQFLFEYFSETQRNKGNFPGRFSGRQFSNSRSEMNVSTLELGDSALYLCASSLGPPGTGGGQETQYFGPGTRLLVL.

V usage is TRBV20-1 and J usage is TRBJ1-1, with no clear D. The germline V and J ends were trimmed by 0 bases and 7 bases, with 9 bases remaining between them. This CDR3 is 12 amino acids long. Germline CDR1 reads DFQATT; CDR2 reads SNEGSKA (reference sequence). The CDR3 is CSARDGHLEAFF. In nucleotides, the CDR3 is TGCAGTGCTAGAGACGGGCACCTTGAAGCTTTCTTT.

For this clonotype: Given a much more abundant clone one base away, this may be a read error. The V and J genes are TRBV18 and TRBJ2-5; 11 bases agree with TRBD2. V dropped 1 base and J dropped 11; count of bases not matched to a gene: 9. From germline, CDR1 is KGHSH and CDR2 LQKENI. CDR3 length equals 15 residues. Here the CDR3 reads CASSPLAGGHNEQYF. As DNA, the CDR3 is TGTGCCAGCTCACCACTAGCGGGGGGGCACAATGAGCAGTACTTC.

This clonotype was counted only a few times. The chain combines TRBV12-3 or TRBV12-4 with TRBJ2-3, with D maybe TRBD2 (7 bases). V lost 2 bases and J lost 7, with 13 bases in between. The CDR3 is 14 residues long. DNA for the CDR3: TGTGCCAGCAGTTTACGAGGGGGGGGAAATACGCAGTATTTT. Its translation: CASSLRGGGNTQYF.

This clonotype was counted a few times. J is TRBJ2-1 and V is TRBV29-1; D gene unclear. Germline V gene data show CDR1 as SQVTM and CDR2 as ANQGSEA. Trimming shortened V by 1 base and J by 4 bases, and 5 bases separated the two germline ends. The CDR3 has 12 residues. CDR3 loop: CSVEANYNEQFF. The CDR3 DNA reads as TGCAGCGTTGAAGCGAATTACAATGAGCAGTTCTTC.

The sample holds many counts of this clonotype. The chain links TRBV27 to TRBJ2-3; TRBD1 matches 9 bases. Looked up from germline, CDR1 is MNHEY and CDR2 is SMNVEV (reference sequence). The CDR3 has 18 residues. With V trimmed by 0 bases and J by 2 bases, 9 bases remained unmatched. The CDR3 spells CASSLSRRQGETTDTQYF. The CDR3 coding sequence is TGTGCCAGCAGTTTATCAAGACGACAGGGGGAGACCACAGATACGCAGTATTTT.

The rearrangement uses TRBV3-1 and TRBJ2-7; TRBD2 agrees at 8 bases. The V and J ends lost 2 bases and 7 bases, in that order; junction bases with no gene match: 16. Per the germline V gene, CDR1 is LGHDT and CDR2 is YNNKEL (reference sequence). The CDR3 length is 17 residues. CDR3 amino acids: CASSQFRSSGVYNEQYF. In nucleotides, the CDR3 is TGTGCCAGCAGCCAATTCCGTAGTAGCGGGGTCTACAATGAGCAGTACTTC.

The sample holds a few counts of this clonotype. This chain uses TRBV27 with TRBJ2-5; D not certain. V was trimmed by 1 base and J by 5 bases, leaving 11 bases between them. Germline assignment: CDR1 MNHEY and CDR2 SMNVEV (reference sequence). CDR3 length: 14 amino acids. CDR3 in DNA: TGTGCCAGCAGTTTATTGGCGACCTGGGAGACCCAGTACTTC. Its protein is CASSLLATWETQYF.

The table lists this clonotype with a few counts. The chain joins TRBV9 to TRBJ1-2; tentatively, D is TRBD1 (5 bases). Trimming pared 6 bases from V and 2 bases from J, leaving 11 bases between. The CDR3 runs 13 residues. In germline, CDR1 is SGDLS, CDR2 YYNGEE. Here the CDR3 DNA reads TGTGCCAGCACGGCAGGGACCAACTATGGCTACACCTTC. Translation gives CASTAGTNYGYTF. Drawing the rest from reference TRBV9 and TRBJ1-2, the complete variable domain is DSGVTQTPKHLITATGQRVTLRCSPRSGDLSVYWYQQSLDQGLQFLIQYYNGEERAKGNILERFSAQQFPDLHSELNLSSLELGDSALYFCASTAGTNYGYTFGSGTRLTVV.

This clonotype was observed a handful of times. This chain joins TRBV9 and TRBJ2-7; D unclear. Germline V CDR1 and CDR2: SGDLS, YYNGEE. This CDR3 is built from 12 residues. Trimming left V 0 bases short and J 7 bases short, with 8 bases between. CDR3 sequence (DNA): TGTGCCAGCAGCGTAGAGGCCAGTGAGCAGTACTTC. It is translated as CASSVEASEQYF.

The chain joins TRBV5-1 to TRBJ2-3; TRBD2 matches 8 bases. V dropped 1 base and J dropped 5; count of bases not matched to a gene: 9. This CDR3 has 16 residues. Germline V gene data show CDR1 as SGHRS and CDR2 as YFSETQ. CDR3 in amino acids: CASSLKIREGIDTQYF. The CDR3 coding sequence is TGCGCCAGCAGCTTGAAAATCCGGGAGGGTATAGATACGCAGTATTTT.

The chain carries TRBV6-6 and TRBJ1-6; unclear D gene. From germline, CDR1 is MNHNY and CDR2 SVGAGI (reference sequence). The V and J ends lost 8 bases and 9 bases respectively, with 20 bases between them. This CDR3 is built from 15 residues. Written as DNA, the CDR3 is TGTGCCAGCGGAATCACCCCCATCATGCGTTCACCCCTCCACTTT. Its protein is CASGITPIMRSPLHF.

Only a few counts were recorded for this clonotype. The V call is TRBV24-1, the J call TRBJ2-1; D not resolved. The CDR3 spans 14 residues. V dropped 2 bases and J dropped 8 bases, with 12 bases sitting between them. Germline V gene sequence: CDR1 KGHDR, CDR2 SFDVKD. CDR3 coding DNA: TGTGCCACCAGTGATTGGGGTTCTCGGGATGAGCAGTTCTTC. This gives the protein CATSDWGSRDEQFF.

This clonotype appeared a few times. This may be a read error, as it is one base from a much larger clone. The gene calls are TRBV6-1 and TRBJ2-5, with D possibly being TRBD1 (6 bases). The germline V gene encodes CDR1 MNHNS and CDR2 SASEGT. V lost 6 bases and J 1 base, leaving 9 bases between the germline ends. This CDR3 has 13 amino acids. CDR3 residues: CASRLGGQETQYF. The CDR3 nucleotides are TGTGCCAGCAGACTAGGGGGCCAAGAGACCCAGTACTTC.

On this clonotype itself: One end of the junction fails to match germline, which may point to a read error. The gene calls are TRBV20-1 and TRBJ1-4, with 7 positions matching TRBD1. The CDR3 is made up of 14 amino acids. Germline lookup yields CDR1 DFQATT and CDR2 SNEGSKA (reference sequence). This CDR3 reads CSARKDRRNEKLFF. The CDR3 DNA is TGCAGTGCTAGGAAGGACAGGCGGAATGAGAAACTGTTTTTT.

This clonotype has just a few counts. This chain connects TRBV4-1 to TRBJ2-3; 10 nucleotides match TRBD1. This CDR3 region has 16 residues. Per germline, CDR1 MGHRA and CDR2 YSYEKL. V trimming: 0 bases; J trimming: 1 base; junction bases outside the gene matches: 1. The CDR3 DNA follows: TGCGCCAGCAGCCAAGATGGGACAGGGGGCACAGATACGCAGTATTTT. Amino acid sequence: CASSQDGTGGTDTQYF.